These 8 T cell receptor beta chains came from one sample sequenced in a study of Ad26.COV2.S vaccination and SARS-CoV-2 variants. Produced via immunoSEQ multiplex PCR; TCRdb's table is partial and in-frame only. Here the sample spans about 390,000 clones, 80% to 95% being singletons. Specified treatment: 15 to 20 received Ad26.COV2.S at low or high dose, single or two shots; about 5 received placebo; per-sample allocation not given. Day 63 after the first injection of vaccine or placebo was the sampling time. The sample was peripheral blood, taken in a trial of Ad26.COV2.S vaccine versus placebo. Every receptor here comes from a person aged 18 to 59 who received the Ad26.COV2.S COVID-19 vaccine or a placebo.

The rearrangement links TRBV9 to TRBJ1-2; no reliable D call. CDR3 size: 14 residues. Germline lookup yields CDR1 SGDLS and CDR2 YYNGEE. V shed 4 bases and J shed 0 bases, with 10 bases lying between them. The CDR3 protein is CASSPSQANYGYTF. CDR3 nucleotides: TGTGCCAGCAGCCCCTCCCAAGCTAACTATGGCTACACCTTC.

This rearrangement joins TRBV5-5 to TRBJ2-7; tentatively, D is TRBD1 (5 bases). CDR3 length equals 14 residues. V lost 2 bases and J 7 bases, leaving 16 bases between the germline ends. Germline V gene data show CDR1 as SGHKS and CDR2 as YYEKEE (reference sequence). In DNA, the CDR3 is TGTGCCAGCAGCTTCGGACCCCTCCAGGGAGAGCAGTACTTC. This sequence encodes CASSFGPLQGEQYF.

The rearrangement uses TRBV5-8 and TRBJ1-1, with unresolved D. The ends were cut back, 4 bases at V and 5 bases at J, with 18 bases in the middle. CDR3 length equals 15 residues. Germline loops: CDR1 SGHTS, CDR2 YDEGEE. The CDR3 loop reads CASSAPWAGGTEAFF. CDR3 DNA sequence: TGTGCCAGCAGCGCCCCGTGGGCAGGAGGGACTGAAGCTTTCTTT.

This rearrangement joins TRBV6-5 to TRBJ2-1; weak D call: TRBD2 (5 bases). V lost 0 bases, J lost 7 bases, and 10 bases lay in between. The CDR3 loop spans 14 amino acids. Germline V lookup: CDR1 MNHEY, CDR2 SVGAGI. The CDR3: CASSYSPSYNEQFF. CDR3 in DNA: TGTGCCAGCAGTTACTCTCCTAGCTATAATGAGCAGTTCTTC.

The chain joins TRBV15 to TRBJ2-3; D is possibly TRBD2 (6 bases). The V gene's germline CDR1 is LNHNV and CDR2 YYDKDF (reference sequence). The CDR3 consists of 16 residues. V dropped 4 bases and J dropped 0 bases, with 14 bases sitting between them. The CDR3 is CATSMYRDLSTDTQYF. In DNA, the CDR3 is TGTGCCACCAGCATGTACCGGGACTTGAGCACAGATACGCAGTATTTT.

V is TRBV7-2 and J is TRBJ2-1; TRBD1 aligns across 10 bases. The CDR3 sequence is 18 residues long. After removal of 2 bases from V and 8 bases from J, the junction contained 15 bases not matched to a gene. Germline CDR1 SGHTA, CDR2 FQGNSA. CDR3 bases: TGTGCCAGCAGCTTAAGGGGAGCCGGGACAGGGGAACGGCATGAGCAGTTCTTC. Translation: CASSLRGAGTGERHEQFF.

The genes are TRBV27 and TRBJ2-7; 8 bases match TRBD1. J was trimmed by 3 bases and V by 4 bases; bases with no gene match: 8. This CDR3 is built from 15 residues. CDR1 and CDR2 (germline): MNHEY, SMNVEV (reference sequence). CDR3 in amino acids: CASSSLTGVDYEQYF. The CDR3 DNA follows: TGTGCCAGCAGTTCCTTGACAGGGGTGGACTACGAGCAGTACTTC.

Points on this clone: Other DNA sequences in the sample encode the same CDR3. The chain employs TRBV27 and TRBJ1-5, with D unresolved. The V gene's germline CDR1 is MNHEY and CDR2 SMNVEV (reference sequence). The CDR3 contains 12 residues. V shed 3 bases and J shed 7 bases, with 7 bases lying between them. CDR3 protein: CASSFPGQPQHF. DNA of the CDR3: TGTGCCAGCAGTTTCCCGGGACAGCCCCAGCATTTT.